This note documents a single T cell receptor beta chain sequence. This clone appeared a few times. Which antigen it targets is not known. No much larger clone exists at a distance of one base, and base qualities are not known. The library was prepared using the immunoSEQ multiplex PCR assay. RNA was extracted from all samples and reverse transcribed into cDNA as template for TCR sequencing. First-strand cDNA was synthesized with SuperScript III using a 2:1 mix of oligo-dT and random hexamers. Amplification bias was assessed with a synthetic immune receptor repertoire, and residual bias was removed computationally. The original methods were these. Raw reads were preprocessed to remove errors, and CDR3 was defined by IMGT conventions from the conserved cysteine to phenylalanine. To get clonality, Shannon entropy was normalized by log2 of the number of productive unique TCRs and the result was subtracted from 1. CD4 or CD8 identity of scalp clones was inferred by cross-referencing scalp TCRbeta sequences with sorted blood CD4 and CD8 repertoires. TCRdb provides this immuneACCESS table in a form limited to in-frame rearrangements. Some clones are lacking; in checked studies, under half of them reflect an unresolved V gene, and why the rest are absent is not known. V, J and clone size reflect that table, while D and trimming were determined from the DNA. This sample gives 170,000 or so clones in total; about 60% of them show up just once. The ten largest clones take up approximately 14% of the sample.

This sample is drawn from a study of CD8+ T cells in alopecia areata (dated by TCRdb to the late 2010s). Some background on the complete study: Treated patients were enrolled in an open-label pilot trial of oral tofacitinib at 5 to 10 mg twice daily for moderate-to-severe alopecia areata. High-throughput TCRbeta sequencing was used to examine T cell clonal expansion in alopecia areata in both the C3H/HeJ mouse model and human patients. Clonality in the scalp was compared among normal scalp (n=4), patchy alopecia areata scalp (n=8), and alopecia totalis/universalis scalp (n=8). Patients stayed on tofacitinib for 6 to 18 months and then had 6 months of follow-up off drug so that delayed response and recurrence could be assessed. RNA was extracted with the PAXgene miRNA kit for fixed scalp, the miRNeasy kit for PBMCs, and the RNeasy kit for mouse skin. Biopsies were taken from tofacitinib-treated patients at baseline and again at 4 and 24 weeks into treatment, and several of those patients also had a later scalp biopsy. On the human side, TCRbeta sequencing was run on scalp tissue and on sorted CD4+ and CD8+ peripheral blood T cells from healthy controls and from alopecia areata patients with either patchy or totalis/universalis disease. TCRbeta CDR3 regions were amplified by immunoSEQ multiplex PCR with 35 Vbeta forward and 13 Jbeta reverse primers. The full study reports these points: Scalp TCR repertoire analysis is complicated because resident alphabeta T cells in normal human skin are also sequenced, whereas mouse skin is dominated by gammadelta T cells. TCR sequences shared between patients were less clear than in mice, possibly partly because of HLA diversity in the patient population. Lesional scalp, especially in alopecia totalis/universalis, showed higher clonality and more expanded CD8+ clones than normal scalp, suggesting antigenic drive.

CDR1 and CDR2 are drawn from the germline V gene (reference sequence): LNHDA, SQIVND. Clipping removes 8 bases from V and 6 bases from J, with 12 as the unmatched junction base count. CDR3 length: 15 amino acids, cysteine to phenylalanine. Solely the CDR3 DNA is kept, with 45 bases framed from the first base. Taken with the paper, the label for time point translates to: baseline before oral tofacitinib. Peripheral blood and lesional scalp punch biopsies were obtained from patients with alopecia areata. PBMCs were isolated by density centrifugation and stained for CD3, CD4 and CD8, after which CD4+ and CD8+ T cells were sorted on a FACSAria.

Sequences were derived from CD4+ T cells sorted from blood, sampled at week 0. The rearrangement combines TRBV19 with TRBJ1-1; 10 central bases correspond to TRBD1. The sequence was collected from a human donor with alopecia areata. The base sequence is TGTGCCAGTTCATCCCCGCACGGACAGGGGGCTGAAGCTTTCTTT. It specifies CASSSPHGQGAEAFF.